The 29 T cell receptor beta chains below come from one sample, sequenced in a study of human T cells and chemical hapten exposure. TCRdb passed the RACE reads through MiXCR, listing each CDR3 protein once. In the table there are about 340,000 distinct CDR3 sequences, around 7% of which are singletons. Time point of the sample: patch test 1, 2 weeks after DPC sensitization. As for treatment: therapeutic diphenylcyclopropenone sensitization with weekly scalp DPC. The material sequenced was whole blood, taken in connection with sensitization to the hapten diphenylcyclopropenone (DPC). The receptor set was obtained from a woman aged 18-30 years with alopecia areata. Some clones in this sample may be carry-over from other donors' samples.

The V and J genes are TRBV28 and TRBJ2-7, with TRBD1 matching over 8 bases. CDR1 is MDHEN and CDR2 is SYDVKM in the germline V gene. J gave up 7 bases and V 5 bases, and 10 bases lay outside the gene matches. CDR3 length: 14 amino acids. DNA of the CDR3: TGTGCCAGCAGTCCACGACCCAGGGGGCGGGAGCAGTACTTC. This gives the protein CASSPRPRGREQYF.

This clonotype was detected only a few times. The chain combines TRBV27 with TRBJ2-6; the D is unclear. The CDR3 has 13 residues. The germline gives CDR1 MNHEY, CDR2 SMNVEV (reference sequence). Trimming shortened V by 6 bases and J by 1 base, and 4 bases separated the two germline ends. CDR3 protein: CASRKSGANVLTF. The CDR3 nucleotides are TGTGCCAGCAGAAAGTCTGGGGCCAACGTCCTGACTTTC. The full variable domain, completed using reference TRBV27 and TRBJ2-6, is EAQVTQNPRYLITVTGKKLTVTCSQNMNHEYMSWYRQDPGLGLRQIYYSMNVEVTDKGDVPEGYKVSRKEKRNFPLILESPSPNQTSLYFCASRKSGANVLTFGAGSRLTVL.

A few counts support this clonotype. The rearrangement uses TRBV12-3 or TRBV12-4 and TRBJ2-7; TRBD1 matches at 9 bases. This CDR3 contains 17 residues. V was pared by 1 base and J by 6 bases, with 13 bases of the junction left unmatched. The CDR3 is CASSLVLSGQGRGEQYF. The CDR3, as DNA: TGTGCCAGCAGTTTAGTGTTATCAGGACAGGGGCGCGGCGAGCAGTACTTC.

This clonotype appeared many times. This chain uses TRBV3-1 with TRBJ2-2; 7 bases agree with TRBD1. After removal of 4 bases from V and 4 bases from J, the junction contained 15 bases not matched to a gene. There are 18 residues in the CDR3. The germline V gene has CDR1 LGHDT and CDR2 YNNKEL (reference sequence). CDR3 in amino acids: CASSLSPWDSRTTGELFF. CDR3 nucleotide sequence: TGTGCCAGCAGCCTTAGCCCTTGGGACAGCCGAACCACCGGGGAGCTGTTTTTT. Complete variable domain (other parts from reference TRBV3-1 and TRBJ2-2): DTAVSQTPKYLVTQMGNDKSIKCEQNLGHDTMYWYKQDSKKFLKIMFSYNNKELIINETVPNRFSPKSPDKAHLNLHINSLELGDSAVYFCASSLSPWDSRTTGELFFGEGSRLTVL.

At least ten counts were recorded for this clonotype. The genes are TRBV27 and TRBJ2-5, with 7 bases that match TRBD1. V was pared by 4 bases and J by 2 bases, with 7 bases of the junction left unmatched. Germline V gene data show CDR1 as MNHEY and CDR2 as SMNVEV (reference sequence). The CDR3 has 15 amino acids. CDR3: CASSSPGQRQETQYF. The CDR3 DNA is TGTGCCAGCAGTTCACCGGGACAGAGACAAGAGACCCAGTACTTC.

This clonotype was seen only a few times. The chain uses TRBV4-2 and TRBJ1-5, with D unclear. CDR1 LGHNA and CDR2 YNFKEQ come from the germline V gene. V lost 0 bases and J 4 bases, leaving 16 bases between the germline ends. This CDR3 has 17 residues. CDR3 sequence reads: CASSQDGREAGNQPQHF. The CDR3 DNA follows: TGTGCCAGCAGCCAAGACGGGCGGGAAGCGGGGAATCAGCCCCAGCATTTT.

This clonotype was found many times. This chain connects TRBV7-8 to TRBJ2-4; TRBD1 aligns across 7 bases. This CDR3 is built from 15 residues. After removal of 4 bases from V and 6 bases from J, the junction contained 9 bases not matched to a gene. Germline values: CDR1 SGHVS, CDR2 FQNEAQ. The DNA of the CDR3 is TGTGCCAGCAGCTGGGGAAAAGGGGGCTTAAACATTCAGTACTTC. Its translation: CASSWGKGGLNIQYF.

This clonotype was observed a handful of times. This chain uses TRBV6-6 with TRBJ1-5; D unclear. The ends were cut back, 6 bases at V and 7 bases at J, with 13 bases in the middle. This CDR3 region has 13 residues. Per the germline V gene, CDR1 is MNHNY and CDR2 is SVGAGI (reference sequence). The CDR3 here is CASSRLIFQPQHF. CDR3 bases: TGTGCCAGCAGCCGACTCATATTCCAGCCCCAGCATTTT.

The chain recombines TRBV4-1 with TRBJ2-6, with D unresolved. Germline CDR1 and CDR2: MGHRA and YSYEKL. V lost 4 bases and J 1 base, leaving 5 bases between the germline ends. CDR3 length: 14 amino acids. The chain's CDR3 is CASSPQSGANVLTF. The DNA of the CDR3 is TGCGCCAGCAGCCCTCAATCTGGGGCCAACGTCCTGACTTTC.

The chain has TRBV7-6 and TRBJ2-5; D call uncertain. This CDR3 spans 13 amino acids. The V and J ends lost 5 bases and 5 bases respectively, with 12 bases between them. Germline values: CDR1 SGHVS, CDR2 FNYEAQ. The DNA of the CDR3 is TGTGCCAGCAGCCTGAGAGACTCGGAGACCCAGTACTTC. Encoded protein: CASSLRDSETQYF.

This clonotype came up a few times. This chain links TRBV24-1 with TRBJ1-5; D may be TRBD1 (6 bases). This CDR3 comprises 17 residues. The V gene's germline CDR1 is KGHDR and CDR2 SFDVKD. Deletions cut 5 bases from V and 4 bases from J, with 20 bases between. For the CDR3, the DNA is TGTGCCACCAGTGGGGTTGTGGGGGGCTCATTTAATCAGCCCCAGCATTTT. Amino acid sequence: CATSGVVGGSFNQPQHF.

The chain couples TRBV12-5 to TRBJ1-3; no definite D call. Per germline, CDR1 LGHNT and CDR2 FRNRAP. This CDR3 comprises 14 residues. Trimming pared 5 bases from V and 0 bases from J, leaving 8 bases between. This chain's CDR3 is CASGRGASGNTIYF. The CDR3 region has the DNA TGTGCTAGTGGTCGGGGTGCCTCTGGAAACACCATATATTTT.

This clonotype was counted between two and nine times. The chain recombines TRBV6-1 with TRBJ2-7; possible D gene TRBD2, 6 bases. Per germline, CDR1 MNHNS and CDR2 SASEGT. V lost 1 base, J lost 0 bases, and 7 bases lay in between. This CDR3 is built from 14 residues. The CDR3 DNA reads as TGTGCCAGCAGTGAAGGCGGGGCCTCCTACGAGCAGTACTTC. Translated, it gives CASSEGGASYEQYF.

This clonotype occurred a few times. The rearrangement links TRBV6-1 to TRBJ1-5; possible D gene TRBD1, 5 bases. Germline CDR1 MNHNS, CDR2 SASEGT. This CDR3 has 15 residues. V lost 2 bases and J 11 bases, leaving 19 bases between the germline ends. Written as DNA, the CDR3 is TGTGCCAGCAGTGAAATTGACAGCCTCTCTATGGCCCAGCATTTT. Translated, it gives CASSEIDSLSMAQHF.

This clonotype was seen many times. The rearrangement links TRBV5-1 to TRBJ2-7; 11 bases line up with TRBD1. This CDR3 has 14 amino acids. The V segment lost 3 bases and the J segment 4 bases; nucleotides outside the gene matches: 3. Germline-derived CDR1 and CDR2 are SGHRS and YFSETQ. CDR3 sequence (DNA): TGCGCCAGCAGCTCCGGACAGGGGGCATACGAGCAGTACTTC. The encoded protein is CASSSGQGAYEQYF.

This clonotype was recorded at least ten times. This chain links TRBV7-9 with TRBJ2-3, with TRBD1 matching 8 bases. The J segment lost 3 bases and the V segment lost 3 bases, leaving 2 bases of the junction unmatched. CDR1 is SEHNR, CDR2 FQNEAQ, per germline (reference sequence). The length of the CDR3 is 14 residues. For the CDR3, the DNA is TGTGCCAGCAGCTTCCAGGGGGCAACAGATACGCAGTATTTT. Protein: CASSFQGATDTQYF. The full variable domain, in which reference TRBV7-9 and TRBJ2-3 provide the parts outside the CDR3, is DTGVSQNPRHKITKRGQNVTFRCDPISEHNRLYWYRQTLGQGPEFLTYFQNEAQLEKSRLLSDRFSAERPKGSFSTLEIQRTEQGDSAMYLCASSFQGATDTQYFGPGTRLTVL.

This clonotype showed up many times. The conserved closing phenylalanine or tryptophan is absent in this CDR3, likely reflecting a read error. The DNA is omitted, as the CDR3 cannot be located on it reliably, and the CDR3 follows TCRdb's listing. The chain employs TRBV2 and TRBJ2-7; the tabulated D call, TRBD1, remains unverified against the DNA. Per germline, CDR1 SNHLY and CDR2 FYNNEI. The CDR3 is 12 residues long, counting both termini. CDR3: CASSEAGLGTYL.

The table lists this clonotype with many counts. The rearrangement links TRBV7-2 to TRBJ2-3; 11 positions match TRBD2. The CDR3 extends over 16 amino acids. Germline V gene sequence: CDR1 SGHTA, CDR2 FQGNSA. The V segment lost 5 bases and the J segment 4 bases; nucleotides outside the gene matches: 8. In DNA, the CDR3 is TGTGCCAGCAGCCTAAGACTAGCGGGGCGCGCAGATACGCAGTATTTT. Amino acids: CASSLRLAGRADTQYF.

The chain couples TRBV4-3 to TRBJ2-7, with 7 bases lining up with TRBD1. The germline V gene has CDR1 LGHNA and CDR2 YSLEER. V was pared by 0 bases and J by 2 bases, with 7 bases of the junction left unmatched. The length of the CDR3 is 16 residues. CDR3 DNA sequence: TGCGCCAGCAGCCAAGACCGGGACAGTACAACCTACGAGCAGTACTTC. Translating it yields CASSQDRDSTTYEQYF.

This clonotype appeared a single time. The chain joins TRBV12-3 or TRBV12-4 to TRBJ2-3; the match to TRBD2 covers 10 bases. CDR3 length: 15 amino acids. V lost 3 bases, J lost 6 bases, and 6 bases stayed unmatched. CDR3 region: CASSLGTSVTDTQYF. DNA for the CDR3: TGTGCCAGCAGTTTGGGGACTAGCGTGACGGATACGCAGTATTTT.

This clonotype showed up many times. V is TRBV6-2 or TRBV6-3 and J is TRBJ1-1; the match to TRBD1 covers 7 bases. The CDR3 is 14 amino acids. The trim removed 2 bases at V and 6 bases at J, leaving 6 bases unmatched. CDR1 MNHEY and CDR2 SVGEGT come from the germline V gene. The CDR3 reads CASSYHRTGSEAFF. CDR3 DNA: TGTGCCAGCAGTTACCACCGGACAGGTTCTGAAGCTTTCTTT.

The chain employs TRBV10-3 and TRBJ2-4; no definite D call. The V and J ends lost 2 bases and 0 bases respectively, with 11 bases between them. The CDR3 contains 16 residues. Germline V gene data show CDR1 as ENHRY and CDR2 as SYGVKD. CDR3 nucleotides: TGTGCCATCAGTGAGGGGCAACCTTCAGCCAAAAACATTCAGTACTTC. It encodes CAISEGQPSAKNIQYF.

The chain couples TRBV28 to TRBJ2-7, with D uncertain. Germline CDR1 is MDHEN and CDR2 is SYDVKM. The CDR3 totals 12 residues. The V gene lost 7 bases and the J gene lost 2 bases, with 9 bases spanning the gap. The CDR3 protein is CASTLGPYEQYF. CDR3 nucleotides: TGTGCCAGCACCCTCGGTCCCTACGAGCAGTACTTC. The full variable domain, with the rest looked up from reference TRBV28 and TRBJ2-7, is DVKVTQSSRYLVKRTGEKVFLECVQDMDHENMFWYRQDPGLGLRLIYFSYDVKMKEKGDIPEGYSVSREKKERFSLILESASTNQTSMYLCASTLGPYEQYFGPGTRLTVT.

A few counts support this clonotype. The CDR3 sequence is CASSGRGRMNDETQYF. CDR3 nucleotide sequence: TGTGCCAGCAGCGGACGGGGACGGATGAACGACGAGACCCAGTACTTC. The rearrangement uses TRBV7-6 and TRBJ2-5; D may be TRBD1 or TRBD2 (5 bases each). This CDR3 spans 16 amino acids. The V end lost 5 bases, the J end lost 5 bases, and 21 bases lay between the germline ends. The germline CDR1 and CDR2 sequences are SGHVS and FNYEAQ.

This clonotype was observed many times. The J gene is TRBJ2-7, the V gene TRBV6-5; TRBD1 agrees at 8 bases. J gave up 2 bases and V 6 bases, and 9 bases lay outside the gene matches. Germline values: CDR1 MNHEY, CDR2 SVGAGI. The CDR3 is made up of 15 amino acids. CDR3 nucleotide sequence: TGTGCCAGCAGGAGGGACAGGTACCCCACCTACGAGCAGTACTTC. Encoded protein: CASRRDRYPTYEQYF.

This clonotype was counted between two and nine times. The gene calls are TRBV27 and TRBJ2-5; the match to TRBD1 covers 9 bases. V lost 10 bases to trimming and J lost 5 bases; unmatched junction nucleotides: 11. The CDR3 totals 14 residues. Germline-derived CDR1 and CDR2 are MNHEY and SMNVEV (reference sequence). This CDR3 reads CANLRDRVVETQYF. CDR3 nucleotide sequence: TGTGCCAACCTCCGGGACAGGGTTGTCGAGACCCAGTACTTC.

V usage is TRBV28 and J usage is TRBJ1-2; D gene ambiguous. The CDR3 length is 10 residues. Germline CDR1 is MDHEN and CDR2 is SYDVKM. Trimming removed 6 bases at V and 8 bases at J, with 7 bases between. The CDR3, as DNA: TGTGCCAGCAGAACAGAGGGCTACACCTTC. This sequence encodes CASRTEGYTF.

This chain connects TRBV11-3 to TRBJ2-3, with D possibly TRBD2 on 7 matching bases. CDR3 length: 15 amino acids. Deletions cut 5 bases from V and 4 bases from J, with 16 bases between. Germline-derived CDR1 and CDR2 are SGHNT and YENEEA. In nucleotides, the CDR3 is TGTGCCAGCAGCCCAGAGGGGGGGTCAGCAGATACGCAGTATTTT. Translated, it gives CASSPEGGSADTQYF.

A few counts support this clonotype. The chain joins TRBV5-1 to TRBJ2-5; possibly TRBD2 for D (5 bases). Germline values: CDR1 SGHRS, CDR2 YFSETQ. Trimming took off 0 bases at V and 3 bases at J, with 12 bases between the two ends. The CDR3 totals 15 residues. CDR3 DNA: TGCGCCAGCAGCTTGGCCCTAGCCCCGAAAGAGACCCAGTACTTC. Its translation: CASSLALAPKETQYF.